This T cell receptor (beta chain) was found in a study of shared clonotypes between healthy human individuals. Findings and limits, study-wide: On the whole, naive subsets had larger estimated richness than memory subsets had.

The CDR3 runs to 15 residues. Germline V gives CDR1 SGHVS, CDR2 FQNEAQ. V trimming: 5 bases; J trimming: 7 bases; junction bases outside the gene matches: 11. To note about this clone: No antigen is known for it.

The table came from immunoSEQ multiplex PCR; TCRdb's copy has only in-frame clones and leaves some out. The sample has around 600,000 clones, 85% to 95% seen once; the top ten hold 0.095% to 0.14%. Naive-designated CD8 cells lacked CD45RO, were positively enriched for CCR7, and omitted terminally differentiated effector memory CD45RA+ cells. This chain joins TRBV7-8 and TRBJ1-1, with 9 bases identical to TRBD1. The receptor was isolated from a woman in her twenties or thirties in good health. Sequencing used naive CD8+ T cells sorted from blood. The CDR3 loop is CASSAQTGGRLEAFF. DNA for the CDR3: TGTGCCAGCAGCGCCCAGACAGGGGGACGGCTTGAAGCTTTCTTT.